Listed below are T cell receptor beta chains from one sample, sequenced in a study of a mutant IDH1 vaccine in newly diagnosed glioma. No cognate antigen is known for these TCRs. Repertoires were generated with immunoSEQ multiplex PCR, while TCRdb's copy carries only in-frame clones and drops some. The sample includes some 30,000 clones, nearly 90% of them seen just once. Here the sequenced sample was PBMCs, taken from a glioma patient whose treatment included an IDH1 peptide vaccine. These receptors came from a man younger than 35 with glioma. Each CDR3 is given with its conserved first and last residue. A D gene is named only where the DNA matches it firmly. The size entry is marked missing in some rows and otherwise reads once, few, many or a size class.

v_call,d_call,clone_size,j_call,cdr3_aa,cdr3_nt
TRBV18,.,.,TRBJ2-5,CASSPPIAQETQYF,TGTGCCAGCTCACCGCCAATCGCCCAAGAGACCCAGTACTTC
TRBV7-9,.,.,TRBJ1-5,CASSLADYQPQHF,TGTGCCAGCAGCTTAGCGGATTATCAGCCCCAGCATTTT
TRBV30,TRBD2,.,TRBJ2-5,CAGTGAGGQETQYF,TGTGCCGGGACCGGAGCGGGGGGCCAAGAGACCCAGTACTTC
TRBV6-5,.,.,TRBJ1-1,CASSYEPNTEAFF,TGTGCCAGCAGTTATGAGCCGAACACTGAAGCTTTCTTT
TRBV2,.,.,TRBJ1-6,CASSEDRGQSLSPLHF,TGTGCCAGCAGTGAAGACCGGGGGCAGTCCCTCTCACCCCTCCACTTT
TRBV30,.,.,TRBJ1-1,CAWSVGIEAFF,TGTGCCTGGAGTGTAGGGATTGAAGCTTTCTTT
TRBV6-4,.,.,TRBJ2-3,CASSDSVGGSTDTQYF,TGTGCCAGCAGTGACTCTGTGGGCGGTAGCACAGATACGCAGTATTTT
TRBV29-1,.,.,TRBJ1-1,CSAPGEGGEAFF,TGCAGCGCACCAGGGGAGGGAGGTGAAGCTTTCTTT
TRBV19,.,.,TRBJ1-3,CASSISGLRGGNTIYF,TGTGCCAGTAGTATCTCGGGACTCCGAGGGGGAAACACCATATATTTT
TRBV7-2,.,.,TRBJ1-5,CASAAYLINQPQHF,TGTGCCAGCGCAGCTTACCTGATTAATCAGCCCCAGCATTTT
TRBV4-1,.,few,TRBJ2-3,CASSQVASETDTQYF,TGCGCCAGCAGCCAAGTGGCTAGCGAAACAGATACGCAGTATTTT
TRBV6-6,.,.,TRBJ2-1,CASSSALVYNEQFF,TGTGCCAGCAGTTCAGCACTAGTCTACAATGAGCAGTTCTTC